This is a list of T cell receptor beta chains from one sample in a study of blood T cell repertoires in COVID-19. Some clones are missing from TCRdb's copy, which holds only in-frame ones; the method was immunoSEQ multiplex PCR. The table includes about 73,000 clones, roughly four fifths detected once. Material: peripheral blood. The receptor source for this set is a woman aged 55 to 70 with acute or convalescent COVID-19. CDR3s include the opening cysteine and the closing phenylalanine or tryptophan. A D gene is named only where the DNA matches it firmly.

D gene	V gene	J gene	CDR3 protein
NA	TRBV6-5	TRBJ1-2	CASIGAPPGYGYTF
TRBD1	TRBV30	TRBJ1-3	CAWGLQGNTIYF
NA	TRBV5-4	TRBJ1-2	CASSPDSYGYTF
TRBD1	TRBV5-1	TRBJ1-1	CASSHETGSGTEAFF
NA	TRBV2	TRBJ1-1	CAFQGGMNTEAFF
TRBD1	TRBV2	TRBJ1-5	CASRQGEDQPQHF
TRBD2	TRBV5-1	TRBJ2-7	CASSTSGRAPGYEQYF
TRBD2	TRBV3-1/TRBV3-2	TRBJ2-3	CASSQRLGTSGRTDTQYF
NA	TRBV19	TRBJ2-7	CASSPNPRGSYEQYF
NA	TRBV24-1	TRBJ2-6	CATSDRTVDFPGANVLTF
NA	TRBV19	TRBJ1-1	CASSIETDTEAFF
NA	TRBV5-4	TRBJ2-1	CASRSGGGTRGSYNEQFF
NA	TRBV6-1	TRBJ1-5	CASSENWGGTLNQPQHF
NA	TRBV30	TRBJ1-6	CAWSVGQRVNSPLHF
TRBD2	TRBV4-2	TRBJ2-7	CASSRVTSGSGDEQYF